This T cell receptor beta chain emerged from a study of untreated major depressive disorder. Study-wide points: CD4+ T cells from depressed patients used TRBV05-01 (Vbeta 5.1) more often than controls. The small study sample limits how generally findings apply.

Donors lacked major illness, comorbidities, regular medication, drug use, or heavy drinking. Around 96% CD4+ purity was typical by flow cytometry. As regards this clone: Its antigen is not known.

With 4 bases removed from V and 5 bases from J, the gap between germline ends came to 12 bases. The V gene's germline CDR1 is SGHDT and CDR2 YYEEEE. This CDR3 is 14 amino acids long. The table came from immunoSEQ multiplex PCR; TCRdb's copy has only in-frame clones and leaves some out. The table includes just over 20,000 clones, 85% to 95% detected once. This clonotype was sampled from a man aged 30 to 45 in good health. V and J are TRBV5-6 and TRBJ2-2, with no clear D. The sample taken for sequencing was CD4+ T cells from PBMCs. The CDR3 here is CASSPSGRTGELFF. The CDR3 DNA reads TGTGCCAGCAGCCCGTCTGGGCGAACCGGGGAGCTGTTTTTT.